The sample holds a few counts of the clone carrying this T cell receptor (beta chain). Its specificity is unknown. Germline CDR1 is PRHDT and CDR2 is FYEKMQ (reference sequence). The V gene end was trimmed by 6 bases and the J gene end by 10 bases; junction bases not matched to a gene: 14. The CDR3 spans 15 residues. The data derive from a study of shared clonotypes between healthy human individuals. Overall study results and limits: The sole specimen, blood, was sampled, and tissue repertoires likely differ.

Some clones are missing from TCRdb's copy, which holds only in-frame ones; the method was immunoSEQ multiplex PCR. In the table there are hundreds of thousands of clones, approximately 79% of which are singletons. The sample comprised memory CD4+ T cells sorted from blood. Subset meaning: CD45RA-negative fraction. This TCR was sampled from a woman in her 30s in good health. The V and J genes are TRBV13 and TRBJ2-1; the match to TRBD2 covers 8 bases. The CDR3 DNA follows: TGTGCCAGCAGAGGAGGCGGGAGGAAGATCGGGGAGCAGTTCTTC. This codes for CASRGGGRKIGEQFF. The variable domain in full, with the rest retrieved from reference TRBV13 and TRBJ2-1, is AAGVIQSPRHLIKEKRETATLKCYPIPRHDTVYWYQQGPGQDPQFLISFYEKMQSDKGSIPDRFSAQQFSDYHSELNMSSLELGDSALYFCASRGGGRKIGEQFFGPGTRLTVL.